These 16 T cell receptor beta chains came from one sample sequenced in a study of cytomegalovirus exposure and HLA in healthy donors (dated 2017 in TCRdb). Library preparation used the immunoSEQ multiplex PCR assay. The multiplex PCR relied on a mix of 60 forward primers for TCR Vbeta segments and 13 reverse primers for TCR Jbeta segments. Here the immuneACCESS table is served through TCRdb, limited to in-frame sequences with V and J called. Missing clones are a known gap in these copies; in checked studies unresolved V genes cover under half, and the rest lacks a known reason. This sample comprises around 130,000 clones, around 69% of them detected only once. Approximately 2.9% of the sample comes from the top ten. Sequencing input: PBMCs. Source of these receptors: a human donor in good health.

The sample holds a few counts of this clone. The chain employs TRBV30 and TRBJ2-7; D remains ambiguous. Trimming removed 0 bases at V and 5 bases at J, with 8 bases between. Germline V gene lookup returns CDR1 GTSNPN and CDR2 SVGIG (reference sequence). The CDR3 sequence is 12 residues long. CDR3 nucleotides: TGTGCCTGGAGTGTACTCCCTCACGAGCAGTACTTC. This gives the protein CAWSVLPHEQYF.

This clone was observed a single time. J is TRBJ2-2 and V is TRBV7-3; TRBD2 matches at 7 bases. This CDR3 contains 15 residues. The V gene's germline CDR1 is SGHTA and CDR2 FQGTGA. Trimming cost V 6 bases and J 0 bases; bases outside gene matches: 4. The CDR3 DNA follows: TGTGCCAGCAGTACCGGGAGGACGAACACCGGGGAGCTGTTTTTT. This codes for CASSTGRTNTGELFF. The whole variable domain, remainder taken from reference TRBV7-3 and TRBJ2-2, is GAGVSQTPSNKVTEKGKYVELRCDPISGHTALYWYRQSLGQGPEFLIYFQGTGAADDSGLPNDRFFAVRPEGSVSTLKIQRTERGDSAVYLCASSTGRTNTGELFFGEGSRLTVL.

The V and J genes are TRBV4-3 and TRBJ1-2; no clear D. V was trimmed by 1 base and J by 3 bases, leaving 9 bases between them. The CDR3 length is 14 residues. In germline, CDR1 is LGHNA, CDR2 YSLEER. The CDR3 region has the DNA TGCGCCAGCAGCCAAGTGGTGGGAGACTATGGCTACACCTTC. Protein product: CASSQVVGDYGYTF.

This chain joins TRBV10-3 and TRBJ1-1; 8 bases map to TRBD1. CDR3 length equals 14 residues. The junction had 9 bases not matched to a gene; V was cut back by 9 bases and J by 3 bases. Germline CDR1 is ENHRY and CDR2 is SYGVKD. CDR3 bases: TGTGCCATTAGATCTGTGACAGGGGACACTGAAGCTTTCTTT. Residues: CAIRSVTGDTEAFF.

This chain connects TRBV9 to TRBJ2-5, with D maybe TRBD2 (7 bases). The CDR3 totals 15 residues. The germline gives CDR1 SGDLS, CDR2 YYNGEE. Trimming cost V 1 base and J 2 bases, with 12 bases left between them. CDR3 nucleotide sequence: TGTGCCAGCAGCGTATGGGGGGGGCAGCAAGAGACCCAGTACTTC. Amino acids: CASSVWGGQQETQYF.

This clone has a handful of counts. The chain recombines TRBV7-6 with TRBJ2-1, with D perhaps matching TRBD2 (6 bases). CDR3 size: 15 residues. Trimming took 2 bases from V and 0 from J, leaving 8 bases between them. CDR1 and CDR2 (germline): SGHVS, FNYEAQ. The CDR3 DNA reads as TGTGCCAGCAGCTTATGGGGGGACTCCTACAATGAGCAGTTCTTC. It encodes CASSLWGDSYNEQFF.

The chain recombines TRBV28 with TRBJ1-1; 9 bases are shared with TRBD1. CDR1 is MDHEN, CDR2 SYDVKM, per germline. The CDR3 is 14 residues long. The trim removed 5 bases at V and 11 bases at J, leaving 12 bases unmatched. CDR3 sequence reads: CASSVQGARLWAFF. The DNA of the CDR3 is TGTGCCAGCAGTGTACAGGGGGCGCGGTTATGGGCTTTCTTT.

This clone appeared a few times. The chain has TRBV28 and TRBJ2-5, with D possibly being TRBD1 (6 bases). V dropped 2 bases and J dropped 2 bases, with 9 bases sitting between them. This CDR3 has 14 amino acids. The V gene's germline CDR1 is MDHEN and CDR2 SYDVKM. CDR3 DNA: TGTGCCAGCAGTTTAGGGGGCCAGCAAGAGACCCAGTACTTC. This translates into CASSLGGQQETQYF. Full variable domain (rest looked up from reference TRBV28 and TRBJ2-5): DVKVTQSSRYLVKRTGEKVFLECVQDMDHENMFWYRQDPGLGLRLIYFSYDVKMKEKGDIPEGYSVSREKKERFSLILESASTNQTSMYLCASSLGGQQETQYFGPGTRLLVL.

The genes are TRBV7-9 and TRBJ2-2, with D possibly TRBD1 on 6 matching bases. The CDR3 runs to 17 residues. Germline CDR1 reads SEHNR; CDR2 reads FQNEAQ (reference sequence). Trimming cost V 4 bases and J 4 bases, with 19 bases left between them. The CDR3 coding sequence is TGTGCCAGCAGCTACTCCAGGGGATCATTAGGCACCGGGGAGCTGTTTTTT. The encoded protein is CASSYSRGSLGTGELFF. Using reference TRBV7-9 and TRBJ2-2 for the parts outside the CDR3, the full variable domain is DTGVSQNPRHKITKRGQNVTFRCDPISEHNRLYWYRQTLGQGPEFLTYFQNEAQLEKSRLLSDRFSAERPKGSFSTLEIQRTEQGDSAMYLCASSYSRGSLGTGELFFGEGSRLTVL.

V and J are TRBV19 and TRBJ2-2, with a tentative D call TRBD1 (6 bases). V lost 8 bases and J lost 0, with 16 bases in between. The CDR3 is made up of 16 amino acids. Germline V gene lookup returns CDR1 LNHDA and CDR2 SQIVND (reference sequence). CDR3 DNA: TGTGCCAGTTCCCAGGGGAAGGACCCGAACACCGGGGAGCTGTTTTTT. As protein: CASSQGKDPNTGELFF.

This rearrangement joins TRBV2 to TRBJ2-1, with 13 bases identical to TRBD2. J gave up 15 bases and V 9 bases, and 14 bases lay outside the gene matches. The CDR3 runs to 14 residues. Germline CDR1 SNHLY, CDR2 FYNNEI. This chain's CDR3 is CASTGTSGALRAFF. CDR3 in DNA: TGTGCCAGTACCGGGACTAGCGGGGCCCTTCGGGCGTTCTTC.

This chain joins TRBV6-1 and TRBJ2-1, with D possibly being TRBD1 (7 bases). Germline CDR1 MNHNS, CDR2 SASEGT. Trimming stripped 8 bases from V and 4 bases from J, with 15 bases between. The CDR3 has 14 residues. This CDR3 is CASGGTVNYNEQFF. The CDR3 DNA reads as TGTGCCAGCGGAGGGACAGTTAATTACAATGAGCAGTTCTTC.

The CDR3 loop reads CASSLMVSSGGDTQYF. Here the CDR3 DNA reads TGCGCCAGCAGTCTGATGGTGTCTAGCGGTGGGGATACGCAGTATTTT. The V gene is TRBV5-1, the J gene TRBJ2-3; TRBD2 aligns across 7 bases. Germline lookup yields CDR1 SGHRS and CDR2 YFSETQ. The CDR3 runs 16 residues. After removal of 5 bases from V and 6 bases from J, the junction contained 15 bases not matched to a gene. The complete variable domain, with remaining parts taken from reference TRBV5-1 and TRBJ2-3, reads KAGVTQTPRYLIKTRGQQVTLSCSPISGHRSVSWYQQTPGQGLQFLFEYFSETQRNKGNFPGRFSGRQFSNSRSEMNVSTLELGDSALYLCASSLMVSSGGDTQYFGPGTRLTVL.

This clone was seen only once. The chain couples TRBV5-1 to TRBJ2-1; D gene ambiguous. Trimming pared 4 bases from V and 0 bases from J, leaving 5 bases between. Germline V CDR1 and CDR2: SGHRS, YFSETQ. This CDR3 has 13 residues. This chain's CDR3 is CASSTSSYNEQFF. DNA of the CDR3: TGCGCCAGCAGCACGAGCTCCTACAATGAGCAGTTCTTC.

The genes are TRBV19 and TRBJ2-7; D is perhaps TRBD1 (5 bases). V shed 3 bases and J shed 2 bases, with 8 bases lying between them. This CDR3 has 13 residues. Per germline, CDR1 LNHDA and CDR2 SQIVND (reference sequence). The CDR3: CASSMTEAYEQYF. CDR3 sequence (DNA): TGTGCCAGTAGTATGACAGAAGCCTACGAGCAGTACTTC. Complete variable domain (other parts from reference TRBV19 and TRBJ2-7): DGGITQSPKYLFRKEGQNVTLSCEQNLNHDAMYWYRQDPGQGLRLIYYSQIVNDFQKGDIAEGYSVSREKKESFPLTVTSAQKNPTAFYLCASSMTEAYEQYFGPGTRLTVT.

This clone has just a few counts. The chain employs TRBV30 and TRBJ1-2, with D uncertain. From germline, CDR1 is GTSNPN and CDR2 SVGIG (reference sequence). The CDR3 contains 15 residues. Deletions cut 2 bases from V and 7 bases from J, with 20 bases between. The CDR3 loop is CAWSHLGSLISGYTF. CDR3 nucleotides: TGTGCCTGGAGTCACTTGGGCAGCTTGATCTCTGGCTACACCTTC.